What follows are 18 T cell receptor beta chains derived from one specimen sequenced in a study of cytomegalovirus exposure and HLA in healthy donors. The PCR ran on 60 Vbeta and 13 Jbeta primers. Only in-frame clones appear in the TCRdb table, and some are missing; sequencing was by immunoSEQ multiplex PCR. The table lists approximately 180,000 clones, roughly 13% of them singletons. The material sequenced was PBMCs. The receptors stem from a man in his fifties in good health and CMV-seropositive.

The chain joins TRBV4-3 to TRBJ2-7; perhaps TRBD1 as D (5 bases). The CDR3 length is 15 residues. The ends were cut back, 0 bases at V and 7 bases at J, with 16 bases in the middle. CDR1 is LGHNA and CDR2 is YSLEER in the germline V gene. CDR3 DNA sequence: TGCGCCAGCAGCCAAGAAAGGACAACCCCAAGGGAGCAGTACTTC. Amino acids: CASSQERTTPREQYF.

V and J are TRBV4-2 and TRBJ2-1, with a possible D match to TRBD2 (6 bases). V lost 1 base to trimming and J lost 0 bases, with 13 bases between them. CDR1 LGHNA and CDR2 YNFKEQ come from the germline V gene. This CDR3 has 17 amino acids. The CDR3 coding sequence is TGTGCCAGCAGCCAAGTGGCCGGGAGCAGCTCCTACAATGAGCAGTTCTTC. Amino acids: CASSQVAGSSSYNEQFF.

A few counts support this clone. The chain joins TRBV30 to TRBJ2-5; TRBD1 agrees at 8 bases. Germline CDR1 is GTSNPN and CDR2 is SVGIG (reference sequence). This CDR3 spans 15 amino acids. The V gene end was trimmed by 0 bases and the J gene end by 4 bases; junction bases not matched to a gene: 7. CDR3 coding DNA: TGTGCCTGGAGTGTACACACAGGGGGAGGAGAGACCCAGTACTTC. Its translation: CAWSVHTGGGETQYF. Based on the CDR3 plus reference TRBV30 and TRBJ2-5, the full variable domain is SQTIHQWPATLVQPVGSPLSLECTVEGTSNPNLYWYRQAAGRGLQLLFYSVGIGQISSEVPQNLSASRPQDRQFILSSKKLLLSDSGFYLCAWSVHTGGGETQYFGPGTRLLVL.

The rearrangement joins TRBV27 to TRBJ2-7; 9 bases agree with TRBD1. The ends lost 4 bases at V and 4 bases at J; junction bases unmatched: 8. Germline lookup yields CDR1 MNHEY and CDR2 SMNVEV (reference sequence). The CDR3 loop spans 15 amino acids. The CDR3 loop is CASSSPGTGKYEQYF. In nucleotides, the CDR3 is TGTGCCAGCAGTTCTCCCGGGACAGGGAAATACGAGCAGTACTTC.

This sequence joins TRBV25-1 and TRBJ1-1, with unresolved D. V was cut by 1 base and J by 1 base, with 4 bases left in between. Germline CDR1 MGHDK, CDR2 SYGVNS. The CDR3 is 13 residues long. The CDR3 bases are TGTGCCAGCAGTGAATGGGCGAACACTGAAGCTTTCTTT. It codes for CASSEWANTEAFF.

This clone was counted only a few times. The chain employs TRBV5-6 and TRBJ2-2, with 7 nucleotides matching TRBD1. Germline V gene lookup returns CDR1 SGHDT and CDR2 YYEEEE. The CDR3 extends over 16 amino acids. J lost 0 bases, V lost 4 bases, and 6 bases had no gene match. CDR3 coding DNA: TGTGCCAGCAGCCGACAGGGTTACGCGAACACCGGGGAGCTGTTTTTT. The encoded protein is CASSRQGYANTGELFF.

This chain connects TRBV7-2 to TRBJ1-1, with 11 bases that match TRBD1. This CDR3 region has 16 residues. Per germline, CDR1 SGHTA and CDR2 FQGNSA. V shed 4 bases and J 0 bases; nucleotides not matched to a gene: 4. The CDR3 bases are TGTGCCAGCAGCTGGGGACAGGGGGTGATGAACACTGAAGCTTTCTTT. Residues: CASSWGQGVMNTEAFF.

The table lists this clone with many counts. In nucleotides, the CDR3 is TGTGCCAGCAGTTTAGAAAGCGGAGGGGAAGCTTTCTTT. Protein product: CASSLESGGEAFF. The V call is TRBV27, the J call TRBJ1-1, with D unclear. Germline V gene sequence: CDR1 MNHEY, CDR2 SMNVEV (reference sequence). V was cut by 2 bases and J by 8 bases, with 12 bases left in between. This CDR3 has 13 residues.

This clone was seen a handful of times. The chain employs TRBV19 and TRBJ1-6; 8 nucleotides agree with TRBD1. V was pared by 7 bases and J by 6 bases, with 5 bases of the junction left unmatched. The CDR3 consists of 14 residues. Germline CDR1 and CDR2: LNHDA and SQIVND (reference sequence). The CDR3 DNA follows: TGTGCCAGTAAGGCCGGACAGGGTAATTCACCCCTCCACTTT. Translation gives CASKAGQGNSPLHF.

This clone was detected only once. The chain carries TRBV5-5 and TRBJ2-4; TRBD1 aligns across 8 bases. From germline, CDR1 is SGHKS and CDR2 YYEKEE (reference sequence). Trimming cost V 3 bases and J 3 bases; bases outside gene matches: 8. CDR3 length equals 16 residues. The CDR3 reads CASSYGQGENKNIQYF. CDR3 bases: TGTGCCAGCAGCTACGGACAGGGAGAGAACAAAAACATTCAGTACTTC.

This clone was counted only a few times. The chain is built from TRBV5-4 and TRBJ1-6; TRBD1 agrees at 7 bases. CDR1 and CDR2 (germline): SGHNT, YYREEE (reference sequence). Unmatched junction bases numbered 12, after V lost 5 bases and J lost 7 bases. The CDR3 covers 16 residues. The CDR3 here is CASSLGGGSSNSPLHF. The CDR3 DNA follows: TGTGCCAGCAGTTTAGGGGGCGGATCATCCAATTCACCCCTCCACTTT.

This clone was seen a few times. The gene calls are TRBV4-1 and TRBJ1-4; D ambiguous. The V and J ends lost 4 bases and 0 bases respectively, with 6 bases between them. The germline CDR1 and CDR2 sequences are MGHRA and YSYEKL. CDR3 length: 14 residues. The CDR3 DNA follows: TGCGCCAGCAGCCTGAGTACAACTAATGAAAAACTGTTTTTT. It translates to CASSLSTTNEKLFF.

The chain couples TRBV7-9 to TRBJ2-1; TRBD1 matches at 10 bases. The CDR3 totals 19 residues. Germline lookup yields CDR1 SEHNR and CDR2 FQNEAQ (reference sequence). Losses at the gene ends were 5 bases for V and 1 base for J; bases not matched to a gene: 14. The CDR3 reads CASSPKAGQGQKSYNEQFF. The CDR3 nucleotides are TGTGCCAGCAGCCCGAAGGCGGGACAGGGGCAAAAGTCCTACAATGAGCAGTTCTTC.

V is TRBV19 and J is TRBJ1-5; possibly TRBD1 for D (5 bases). Germline loops: CDR1 LNHDA, CDR2 SQIVND (reference sequence). Deletions cut 1 base from V and 9 bases from J, with 10 bases between. The CDR3 covers 13 residues. The CDR3 loop reads CASSIGGRWPQHF. The CDR3 DNA sequence: TGTGCCAGTAGTATAGGGGGCCGGTGGCCCCAGCATTTT.

The chain employs TRBV27 and TRBJ1-1; tentatively, D is TRBD1 (6 bases). Germline V CDR1 and CDR2: MNHEY, SMNVEV (reference sequence). This CDR3 comprises 15 residues. V shed 5 bases and J shed 5 bases, with 18 bases lying between them. The CDR3 DNA is TGTGCCAGCAGTCGGAGTACAGGGCTGGGGACTGAAGCTTTCTTT. Its translation is CASSRSTGLGTEAFF.

This clone was observed at least ten times. The V and J genes are TRBV6-1 and TRBJ2-7; possible D gene TRBD1, 6 bases. V was clipped by 3 bases and J by 6 bases, with 12 bases between them. The CDR3 has 13 residues. CDR1 MNHNS and CDR2 SASEGT come from the germline V gene. CDR3 sequence (DNA): TGTGCCAGCAGTGAGGGCAGGGGCGGCGAGCAGTACGTC. It encodes CASSEGRGGEQYV.

The chain recombines TRBV6-6 with TRBJ2-7; tentative D call: TRBD1 (6 bases). V was pared by 6 bases and J by 0 bases, with 12 bases between. This CDR3 is built from 14 residues. Germline assignment: CDR1 MNHNY and CDR2 SVGAGI (reference sequence). CDR3 protein: CASSKGQSSYEQYV. The CDR3 DNA is TGTGCCAGCAGCAAAGGACAGTCCTCCTACGAGCAGTACGTC.

This clone has more than one count but fewer than ten. V and J are TRBV4-3 and TRBJ1-6, with TRBD1 identical over 7 bases. The V gene end was trimmed by 0 bases and the J gene end by 0 bases; junction bases not matched to a gene: 8. Looked up from germline, CDR1 is LGHNA and CDR2 is YSLEER. The CDR3 loop spans 19 amino acids. As DNA, the CDR3 is TGCGCCAGCAGCCAAGATTACAGGGGCGCTAGCTCCTATAATTCACCCCTCCACTTT. It is translated as CASSQDYRGASSYNSPLHF.